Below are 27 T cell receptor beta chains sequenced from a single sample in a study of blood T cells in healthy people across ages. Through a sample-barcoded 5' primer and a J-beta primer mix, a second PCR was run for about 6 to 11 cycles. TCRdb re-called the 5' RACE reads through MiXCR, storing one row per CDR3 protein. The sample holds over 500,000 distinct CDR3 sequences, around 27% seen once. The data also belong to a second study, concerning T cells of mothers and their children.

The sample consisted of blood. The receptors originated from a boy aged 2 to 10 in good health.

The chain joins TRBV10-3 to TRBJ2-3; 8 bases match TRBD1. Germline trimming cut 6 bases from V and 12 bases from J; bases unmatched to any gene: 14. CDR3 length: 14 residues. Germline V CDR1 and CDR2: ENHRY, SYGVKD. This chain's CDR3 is CAIRKGQGPLYQYF. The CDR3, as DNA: TGTGCCATCAGGAAAGGACAGGGCCCCCTCTACCAGTATTTT.

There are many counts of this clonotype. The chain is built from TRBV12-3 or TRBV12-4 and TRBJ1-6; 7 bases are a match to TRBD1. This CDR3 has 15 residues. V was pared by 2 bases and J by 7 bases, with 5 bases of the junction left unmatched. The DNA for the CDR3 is TGTGCCAGCAGTTTAAGGGGGCGCGGAAATTCACCCCTCCACTTT. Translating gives CASSLRGRGNSPLHF.

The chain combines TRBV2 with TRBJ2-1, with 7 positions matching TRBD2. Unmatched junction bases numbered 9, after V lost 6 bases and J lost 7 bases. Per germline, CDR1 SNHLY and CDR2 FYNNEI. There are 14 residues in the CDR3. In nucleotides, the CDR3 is TGTGCCAGCAGCCCAACGGGAGGACGTAATGAGCAGTTCTTC. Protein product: CASSPTGGRNEQFF.

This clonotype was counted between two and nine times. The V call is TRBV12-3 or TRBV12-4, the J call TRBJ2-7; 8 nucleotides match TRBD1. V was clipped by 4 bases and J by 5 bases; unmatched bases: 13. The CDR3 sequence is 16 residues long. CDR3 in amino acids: CASSSGTGKGMNEQYF. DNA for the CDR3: TGTGCCAGCAGTTCGGGGACAGGCAAGGGAATGAACGAGCAGTACTTC.

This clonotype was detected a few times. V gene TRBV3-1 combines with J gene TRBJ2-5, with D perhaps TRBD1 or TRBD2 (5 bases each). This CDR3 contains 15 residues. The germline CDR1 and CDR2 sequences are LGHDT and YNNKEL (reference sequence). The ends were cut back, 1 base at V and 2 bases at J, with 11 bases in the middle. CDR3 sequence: CASSQGIGGQETQYF. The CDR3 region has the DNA TGTGCCAGCAGCCAAGGAATTGGGGGACAAGAGACCCAGTACTTC.

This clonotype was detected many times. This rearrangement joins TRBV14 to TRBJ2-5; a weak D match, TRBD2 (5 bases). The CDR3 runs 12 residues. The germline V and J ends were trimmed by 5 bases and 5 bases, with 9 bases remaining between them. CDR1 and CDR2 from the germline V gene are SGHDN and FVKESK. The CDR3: CASSNPGETQYF. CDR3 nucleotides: TGTGCCAGCAGCAACCCGGGGGAGACCCAGTACTTC.

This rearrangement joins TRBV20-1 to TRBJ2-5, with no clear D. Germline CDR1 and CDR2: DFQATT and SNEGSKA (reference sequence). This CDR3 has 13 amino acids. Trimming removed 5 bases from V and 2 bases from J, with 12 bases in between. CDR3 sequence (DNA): TGCAGTGCTCGACCGGTGGGGCAAGAGACCCAGTACTTC. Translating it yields CSARPVGQETQYF.

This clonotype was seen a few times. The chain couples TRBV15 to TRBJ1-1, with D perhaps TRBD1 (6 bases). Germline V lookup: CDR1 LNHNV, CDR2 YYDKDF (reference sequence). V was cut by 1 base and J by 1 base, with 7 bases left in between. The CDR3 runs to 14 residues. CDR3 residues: CATSRVTGNTEAFF. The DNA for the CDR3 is TGTGCCACCAGCAGAGTGACAGGGAACACTGAAGCTTTCTTT.

The CDR3 sequence: CASSHPSPDGTYGYTF. The CDR3, as DNA: TGTGCCAGCAGCCACCCCTCCCCAGACGGGACCTATGGCTACACCTTC. V usage is TRBV6-6 and J usage is TRBJ1-2; weak D call: TRBD1 (5 bases). Germline CDR1 and CDR2: MNHNY and SVGAGI (reference sequence). With 6 bases removed from V and 4 bases from J, the gap between germline ends came to 21 bases. The CDR3 consists of 16 residues.

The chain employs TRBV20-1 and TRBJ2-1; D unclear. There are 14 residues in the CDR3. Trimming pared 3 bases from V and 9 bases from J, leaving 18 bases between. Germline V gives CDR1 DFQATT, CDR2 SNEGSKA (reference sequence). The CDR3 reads CSASPQFSLGEQFF. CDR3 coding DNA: TGCAGTGCTAGCCCCCAGTTTAGTCTTGGTGAGCAGTTCTTC.

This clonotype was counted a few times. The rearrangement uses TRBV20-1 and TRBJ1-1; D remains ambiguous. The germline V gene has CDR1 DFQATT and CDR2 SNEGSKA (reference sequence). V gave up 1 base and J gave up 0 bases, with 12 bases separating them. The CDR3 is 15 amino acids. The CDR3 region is CSARVVFPMNTEAFF. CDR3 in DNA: TGCAGTGCTAGAGTCGTATTTCCGATGAACACTGAAGCTTTCTTT.

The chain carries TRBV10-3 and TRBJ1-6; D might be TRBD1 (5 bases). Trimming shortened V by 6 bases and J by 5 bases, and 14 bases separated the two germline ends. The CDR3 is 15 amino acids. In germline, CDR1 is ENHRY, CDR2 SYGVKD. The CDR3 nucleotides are TGTGCCATCAGCATCGGGACGGACAATAATTCACCCCTCCACTTT. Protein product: CAISIGTDNNSPLHF.

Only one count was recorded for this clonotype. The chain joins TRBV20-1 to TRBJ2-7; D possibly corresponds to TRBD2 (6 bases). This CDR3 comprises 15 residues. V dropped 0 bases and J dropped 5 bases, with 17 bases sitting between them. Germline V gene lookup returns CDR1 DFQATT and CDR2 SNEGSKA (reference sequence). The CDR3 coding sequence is TGCAGTGCTAGAGATCGTCTACGGGGAGGTCACGAGCAGTACTTC. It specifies CSARDRLRGGHEQYF.

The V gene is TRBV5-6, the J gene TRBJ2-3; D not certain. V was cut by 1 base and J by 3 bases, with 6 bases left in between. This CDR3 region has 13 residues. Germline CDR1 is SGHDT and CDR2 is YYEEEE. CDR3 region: CASSLWVTDTQYF. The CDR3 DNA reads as TGTGCCAGCAGCTTGTGGGTAACAGATACGCAGTATTTT.

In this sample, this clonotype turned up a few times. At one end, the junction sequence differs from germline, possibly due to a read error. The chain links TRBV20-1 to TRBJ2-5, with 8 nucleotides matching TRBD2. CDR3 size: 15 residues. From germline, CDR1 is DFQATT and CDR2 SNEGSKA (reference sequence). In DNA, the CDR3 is TGCGGTGCTAGGAAACTAGCGGAGTACCAAGAGACCCAGTACTTC. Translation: CGARKLAEYQETQYF.

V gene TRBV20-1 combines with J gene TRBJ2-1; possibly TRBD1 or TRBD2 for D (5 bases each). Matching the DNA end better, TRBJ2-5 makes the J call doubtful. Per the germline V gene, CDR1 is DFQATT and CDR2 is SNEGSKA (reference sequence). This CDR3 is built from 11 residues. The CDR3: CSAYGGETQYF. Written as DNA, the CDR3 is TGCAGTGCTTATGGGGGAGAGACCCAGTACTTC.

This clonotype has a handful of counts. The CDR3 reads CASTDPPWQTSSYEQYF. CDR3 DNA sequence: TGTGCCAGCACCGACCCCCCTTGGCAGACATCCTCCTACGAGCAGTACTTC. The rearrangement uses TRBV12-3 or TRBV12-4 and TRBJ2-1; no definite D call. TRBJ2-7 explains the end of the DNA better; the J call may be wrong. The CDR3 extends over 17 amino acids.

The CDR3 sequence is CASSLNRGADEQFF. The CDR3 DNA reads TGCGCCAGCAGCTTGAACCGGGGGGCCGATGAGCAGTTCTTC. This sequence joins TRBV5-1 and TRBJ2-5, with TRBD2 as a possible D gene (7 bases). The J call is doubtful: the DNA matches TRBJ2-1 better. CDR1 is SGHRS and CDR2 is YFSETQ in the germline V gene. The CDR3 extends over 14 amino acids.

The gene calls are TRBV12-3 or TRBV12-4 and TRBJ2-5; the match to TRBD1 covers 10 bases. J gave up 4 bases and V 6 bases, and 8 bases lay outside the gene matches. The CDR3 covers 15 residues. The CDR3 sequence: CASSLDRGQGETQYF. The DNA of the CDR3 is TGTGCCAGCAGCCTAGACAGGGGGCAGGGAGAGACCCAGTACTTC.

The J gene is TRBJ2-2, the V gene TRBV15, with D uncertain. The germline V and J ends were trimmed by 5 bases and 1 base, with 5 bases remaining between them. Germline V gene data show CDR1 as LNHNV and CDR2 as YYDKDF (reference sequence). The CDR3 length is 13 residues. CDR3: CATSWGNTGELFF. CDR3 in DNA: TGTGCCACCAGCTGGGGGAACACCGGGGAGCTGTTTTTT.

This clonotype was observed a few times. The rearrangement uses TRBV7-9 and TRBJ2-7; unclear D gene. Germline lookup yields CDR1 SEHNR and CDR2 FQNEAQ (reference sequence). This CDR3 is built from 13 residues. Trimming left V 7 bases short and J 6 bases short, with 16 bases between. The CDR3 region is CASTPSSPGEQYF. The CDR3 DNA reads TGTGCCAGCACCCCCAGTTCCCCGGGCGAGCAGTACTTC.

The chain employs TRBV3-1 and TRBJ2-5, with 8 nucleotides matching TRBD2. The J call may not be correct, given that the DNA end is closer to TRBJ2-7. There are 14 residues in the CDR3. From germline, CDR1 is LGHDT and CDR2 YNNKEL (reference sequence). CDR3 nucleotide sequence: TGTGCCAGCAGCACCGGGACTAGTCGTTACGAGCAGTACTTC. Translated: CASSTGTSRYEQYF.

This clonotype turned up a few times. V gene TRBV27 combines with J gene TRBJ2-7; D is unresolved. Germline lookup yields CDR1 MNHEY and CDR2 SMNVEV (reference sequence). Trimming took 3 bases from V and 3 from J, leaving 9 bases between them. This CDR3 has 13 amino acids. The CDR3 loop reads CASSLKGLYEQYF. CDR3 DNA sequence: TGTGCCAGCAGTTTGAAAGGGCTCTACGAGCAGTACTTC.

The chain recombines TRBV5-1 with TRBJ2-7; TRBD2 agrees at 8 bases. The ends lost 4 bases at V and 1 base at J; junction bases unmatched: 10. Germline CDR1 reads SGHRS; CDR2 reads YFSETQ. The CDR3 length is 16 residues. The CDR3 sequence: CASSPSGGALSYEQYF. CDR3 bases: TGCGCCAGCAGCCCGTCGGGGGGGGCCCTTTCCTACGAGCAGTACTTC.

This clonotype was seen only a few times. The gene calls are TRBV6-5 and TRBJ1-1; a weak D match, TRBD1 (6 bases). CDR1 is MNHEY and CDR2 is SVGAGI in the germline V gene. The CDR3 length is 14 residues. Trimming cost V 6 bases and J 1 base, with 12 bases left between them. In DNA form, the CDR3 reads TGTGCCAGCAGGCTTAGACAGGCGAACACTGAAGCTTTCTTT. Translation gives CASRLRQANTEAFF.

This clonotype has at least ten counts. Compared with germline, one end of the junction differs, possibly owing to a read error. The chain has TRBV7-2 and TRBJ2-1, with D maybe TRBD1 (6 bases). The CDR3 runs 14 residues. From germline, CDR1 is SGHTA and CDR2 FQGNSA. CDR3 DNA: TGTGCCAGCAGCCCCCACCGGGACACCTTCCTATCAGACTTC. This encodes CASSPHRDTFLSDF.

CDR3 protein: CASSHNYGYTF. Here the CDR3 DNA reads TGTGCCAGCAGCCACAACTATGGCTACACCTTC. V usage is TRBV3-1 and J usage is TRBJ1-2; no definite D call. Germline CDR1 LGHDT, CDR2 YNNKEL (reference sequence). Trimming took off 3 bases at V and 2 bases at J, with 1 base between the two ends. This CDR3 is 11 amino acids long.